The T cell receptor beta chain under discussion was sequenced for a study of spatial heterogeneity in lung cancer. Study-level information: Sequenced follow-up PBMC samples came a median of around 2 years after resection, where available. The library had UMIs, and each TCR and UMI pair averaged more than ten raw reads.

Time point in this sample: blood at routine non-recurrence follow-up after resection. From tumor, nontumor lung or frozen PBMC, whole RNA was taken unsorted for sequencing. A single record per CDR3 protein comes from TCRdb applying MiXCR to the 5' RACE reads. This repertoire shows more than 95,000 distinct CDR3 sequences, roughly an eighth found once; its top ten account for about 15%. The sample holds many counts of this clonotype. Germline CDR1 reads SGHTA; CDR2 reads FQGNSA. The V gene lost 2 bases and the J gene lost 10 bases, with 13 bases spanning the gap. This CDR3 contains 13 residues. The rearrangement joins TRBV7-2 to TRBJ2-3; D is possibly TRBD2 (6 bases). This specimen consisted of PBMCs, obtained at follow-up. This sequence was found in a male donor with early-stage non-small cell lung cancer. The CDR3 is CASSLNHGTPQYF. Here the CDR3 DNA reads TGTGCCAGCAGCTTAAACCATGGGACTCCGCAGTATTTT.